These T cell receptor beta chains were read from a single sample in a study of CD8+ T cells in alopecia areata. Only in-frame clones appear in the TCRdb table, and some are missing; sequencing was by immunoSEQ multiplex PCR. Here the sample spans 150,000 to 200,000 clones, less than 80% being singletons. The sample here was CD8+ T cells sorted from blood, taken at week 0. Source of these receptors: a human donor with alopecia areata. Each CDR3 is given with its conserved first and last residue. D genes are given only for firm matches. Part of the rows lack a size; the others show once, few, many or a class for expanded clones.

CDR3 DNA	CDR3 protein	D gene	J gene	V gene	clone size
TGCAGCGTTTTAGCGGGGGGGTTGTACAATGAGCAGTTCTTC	CSVLAGGLYNEQFF	TRBD2	TRBJ2-1	TRBV29-1	.
TGTGCCAGCAGCGTAGGGAGGTCCCCCTACGAGCAGTACTTC	CASSVGRSPYEQYF	.	TRBJ2-7	TRBV9	few
TGTGCCAGCAGCCAAGATAAACGGTACCTACAAGAGACCCAGTACTTC	CASSQDKRYLQETQYF	.	TRBJ2-5	TRBV14	.
TGTGCCAGCAGTTGGACTCAGACAATCCGTGAGCAGTTCTTC	CASSWTQTIREQFF	.	TRBJ2-1	TRBV27	.
TGTGCCAGCAGCCAAGTAGGGGACAGGGGTCCGGAGCAGTACTTC	CASSQVGDRGPEQYF	TRBD1	TRBJ2-7	TRBV4-2	.
TGTGCCACCAGCAGACAGTACAATGAGCAGTTCTTC	CATSRQYNEQFF	.	TRBJ2-1	TRBV15	.
TGCGCCAGCAGCGAACCCGGGACAGTAACAGATACGCAGTATTTT	CASSEPGTVTDTQYF	TRBD1	TRBJ2-3	TRBV4-1	.
TGTGCCAGCAGCTTAGTCCGGGGGCAGGGGGGCGCCGGAAACACCATATATTTT	CASSLVRGQGGAGNTIYF	TRBD1	TRBJ1-3	TRBV7-2	.
TGTGCCATCACTTGGGACCCAGAAGAGACCCAGTACTTC	CAITWDPEETQYF	.	TRBJ2-5	TRBV10-3	.
TGTGCCAGCAGCCAAGTTTCCATGAACACTGAAGCTTTCTTT	CASSQVSMNTEAFF	.	TRBJ1-1	TRBV4-2	.
TGTGCCAGCAGTTACTCGAGTAGCCTCCCCTACGAGCAGTACTTC	CASSYSSSLPYEQYF	.	TRBJ2-7	TRBV6-5	.
TGTGCCAGCAGCATCACCGACCAGGGGTCTGGAAACACCATATATTTT	CASSITDQGSGNTIYF	.	TRBJ1-3	TRBV7-9	.
TGCGCCAGCAGCCAAGTCCCCGGGAGCTCCTACAATGAGCAGTTCTTC	CASSQVPGSSYNEQFF	.	TRBJ2-1	TRBV4-1	.
TGCGCCAGCAGCCACCCGAAGACCCGGGACCACCAAGAGACCCAGTACTTC	CASSHPKTRDHQETQYF	.	TRBJ2-5	TRBV4-1	.
TGTGCCAGCCGTATAGTTTACAATGAGCAGTTCTTC	CASRIVYNEQFF	.	TRBJ2-1	TRBV2	.
TGTGCCAGCAGCCCGGGGAGGTACTACGAGCAGTACTTC	CASSPGRYYEQYF	.	TRBJ2-7	TRBV7-9	few
TGTGCCAGCAGTTCAGGGGGACACCCACCGCCCGGGGAGCTGTTTTTT	CASSSGGHPPPGELFF	TRBD1	TRBJ2-2	TRBV6-5	.
TGCGCCAGCAGCCAAGATCCTGCAGGGTGGTTCGATCAGCCCCAGCATTTT	CASSQDPAGWFDQPQHF	.	TRBJ1-5	TRBV4-1	few
TGTGCCAGTAGCCCCCTGGGGGACTCCTACGAGCAGTACTTC	CASSPLGDSYEQYF	.	TRBJ2-7	TRBV19	once
TGTGCCAGCAGCCCCTACAGGGACTCCTACGAGCAGTACTTC	CASSPYRDSYEQYF	.	TRBJ2-7	TRBV4-2	once
TGTGCCAGCAGCTTCCGGCAGGGAGGACCCTACGAGCAGTACTTC	CASSFRQGGPYEQYF	.	TRBJ2-7	TRBV5-4	.
TGTGCCAGCAGTTACGGCCAGGGCGGTTCCGAGCAGTACTTC	CASSYGQGGSEQYF	.	TRBJ2-7	TRBV6-5	.
TGTGCCAGCTCAGCCCCAGGGCCCGATACGCAGTATTTT	CASSAPGPDTQYF	.	TRBJ2-3	TRBV18	.
TGTGCCAGCAGCTCCGGGACAGGGGGCTACGAGCAGTACTTC	CASSSGTGGYEQYF	TRBD1	TRBJ2-7	TRBV7-9	.
TGCGCCAGCAGCTTGGCCCGGGGCGTGAACACTGAAGCTTTCTTT	CASSLARGVNTEAFF	.	TRBJ1-1	TRBV5-1	.
TGTGCCAGCGGCCCCCCCCGGGGAAAGAAGTTCTTC	CASGPPRGKKFF	.	TRBJ2-1	TRBV27	few
TGTGCCACCAGCTTAGAGGGGGGAAACTATGGCTACACCTTC	CATSLEGGNYGYTF	.	TRBJ1-2	TRBV15	once
TGTGCCAGCAGGGAACCGGGGGAAGAAAAAGGAGCTTTCTTT	CASREPGEEKGAFF	.	TRBJ1-1	TRBV6-6	.
TGTGCCGCAGATAGCGGGGACACAGATACGCAGTATTTT	CAADSGDTDTQYF	TRBD2	TRBJ2-3	TRBV19	few
TGCAGCGTTCCGGGGGTCGGCTACGAGCAGTACTTC	CSVPGVGYEQYF	.	TRBJ2-7	TRBV29-1	.
TGCAGTGCCGCTCCCCTGGGTGAGCAGTTCTTC	CSAAPLGEQFF	.	TRBJ2-1	TRBV20-1	.
TGTGCCAGCAGCTTAGAACAGGCAGATACGCAGTATTTT	CASSLEQADTQYF	.	TRBJ2-3	TRBV7-9	.
TGTGCCACCAGCAAGGACTTCGCGAACACCGGGGAGCTGTTTTTT	CATSKDFANTGELFF	.	TRBJ2-2	TRBV15	.
TGTGCCAGCAGTTTATACCCCCCCGGGGACGCCGATCAAGAGACCCAGTACTTC	CASSLYPPGDADQETQYF	.	TRBJ2-5	TRBV27	once
TGCAGCGTTCACCTCGGGGGTGGACGCCGCTATGGCTACACCTTC	CSVHLGGGRRYGYTF	.	TRBJ1-2	TRBV29-1	.
TGCGCCAGCACGCTCGCAGGGGAGACCCAGTACTTC	CASTLAGETQYF	.	TRBJ2-5	TRBV5-1	.
TGCGCCAGCAGCTTGGGAAGGAGCGAGCAGTACTTC	CASSLGRSEQYF	.	TRBJ2-7	TRBV5-1	.
TGTGCCAGCAGCCCTAGTGGGACAGGGAATCAGCCCCAGCATTTT	CASSPSGTGNQPQHF	TRBD1	TRBJ1-5	TRBV7-6	.
TGTGCCAGCAAGCTTGGTTCTCGCACAGATACGCAGTATTTT	CASKLGSRTDTQYF	.	TRBJ2-3	TRBV6-1	.
TGCAGCGTTGGTAGCGGGTTCCGCGGGGAGCAGTACTTC	CSVGSGFRGEQYF	TRBD2	TRBJ2-7	TRBV29-1	.
TGTGCCAGCAGTCCTAGCGGGGGGCATGGAGAGACCCAGTACTTC	CASSPSGGHGETQYF	TRBD2	TRBJ2-5	TRBV6-5	.